This is a list of T cell receptor beta chains from one sample in a study of radiotherapy plus CTLA-4 blockade in lung cancer. Method: immunoSEQ multiplex PCR; TCRdb's copy keeps in-frame clones and lacks some. The sample yields 85,000 to 90,000 clones, 72% seen once. Sample: peripheral blood, taken from a patient treated with radiotherapy plus ipilimumab. These receptors were obtained from a human donor with non-small cell lung cancer that progressed on radiotherapy plus ipilimumab. The CDR3 runs from the conserved cysteine through the conserved F or W. D genes are given only for firm matches. Not every row has a clone size; where given, it reads once, few, many or a size class.

>16|TRBJ2-7|-|TRBV9|-
TGTGCCAGCAGCGTGAGCGGCGCGTCTTCTATCTACGAGCAGTACTTC
CASSVSGASSIYEQYF
>13|TRBJ1-5|-|TRBV6-5|-
TGTGCCAGCAGTTATCGGGATAATCAGCCCCAGCATTTT
CASSYRDNQPQHF
>16|TRBJ1-3|TRBD1|TRBV7-8|many
TGTGCCAGCAGCTTTGGACAGGGAAGGACTGGAAACACCATATATTTT
CASSFGQGRTGNTIYF
>16|TRBJ2-3|-|TRBV4-2|-
TGTGCCAGCAGCCAGGGGTCGACACCTTCCACAGATACGCAGTATTTT
CASSQGSTPSTDTQYF
>14|TRBJ1-2|-|TRBV7-6|-
TGTGCCAGCAGCTTAAAGCCGGGGGCGCGAGGCTACACCTTC
CASSLKPGARGYTF
>15|TRBJ1-6|TRBD1|TRBV5-4|-
TGTGCCAGCAGCTTAGACAGGGGAGGAAATTCACCCCTCCACTTT
CASSLDRGGNSPLHF
>15|TRBJ2-2|TRBD2|TRBV5-4|-
TGTGCCAGCAGCCCAGCGGGGGGGCCGGACGGGGAGCTGTTTTTT
CASSPAGGPDGELFF
>13|TRBJ2-5|-|TRBV28|-
TGTGCCAGTCTCGACTGGCCTCAAGAGACCCAGTACTTC
CASLDWPQETQYF
>12|TRBJ1-2|-|TRBV5-8|-
TGTGCCAGCAGTCAGGGGAACTATGGCTACACCTTC
CASSQGNYGYTF
>16|TRBJ1-2|-|TRBV19|-
TGTGCCAGTAGTATAGGGGGGCAGATCCGTGACCATGGCTACACCTTC
CASSIGGQIRDHGYTF
>16|TRBJ2-5|-|TRBV7-9|-
TGTGCCAGCAGCTCCCCCAGGGGAGCGGGTCAAGAGACCCAGTACTTC
CASSSPRGAGQETQYF
>14|TRBJ2-7|-|TRBV7-9|-
TGTGCCAGCAGCTCCCTCGTGGGCAGCTACGAGCAGTACTTC
CASSSLVGSYEQYF
>15|TRBJ1-1|TRBD1|TRBV5-1|-
TGCGCCAGCAGCTCAGACTACAGGGGAGGGACTGAAGCTTTCTTT
CASSSDYRGGTEAFF
>13|TRBJ1-5|-|TRBV19|-
TGTGCCAGTAGTATGGCGATTAATCAGCCCCAGCATTTT
CASSMAINQPQHF
>17|TRBJ2-6|-|TRBV7-2|-
TGTGCCAGCAGCTTAGATGTTTGGGGCTCTGGGGCCAACGTCCTGACTTTC
CASSLDVWGSGANVLTF
>16|TRBJ2-3|TRBD1|TRBV6-6|-
TGTGCCAGCAGTTCTAACCGGGACAGCGTCGAAGATACGCAGTATTTT
CASSSNRDSVEDTQYF
>15|TRBJ2-1|-|TRBV9|few
TGTGCCAGCAGCGTCGACTACAGCTCCTACAATGAGCAGTTCTTC
CASSVDYSSYNEQFF
>16|TRBJ2-7|TRBD1|TRBV4-2|once
TGTGCCAGCAGCCCTAACTACCGGGACAGGGGACAAGAGCAGTACTTC
CASSPNYRDRGQEQYF
>18|TRBJ2-1|TRBD2|TRBV11-2|once
TGTGCCAGCAGCTACCGTCAAACTAGCGATGGATCCTACAATGAGCAGTTCTTC
CASSYRQTSDGSYNEQFF
>16|TRBJ1-1|-|TRBV5-4|once
TGTGCCAGCAGCCCGGGACGGCTCGGAATGATCGTGGAAGCTTTCTTT
CASSPGRLGMIVEAFF
>11|TRBJ2-5|-|TRBV5-1|-
TGCGCCAGCAGGGATCAAGAGACCCAGTACTTC
CASRDQETQYF
>13|TRBJ1-1|-|TRBV19|-
TGTGCCAGTATCCGACCCGGACAGTTTGAAGCTTTCTTT
CASIRPGQFEAFF
>15|TRBJ2-2|-|TRBV9|-
TGTGCCAGCAGCCAATCAGGGGCGAACTCCGGGGAGCTGTTTTTT
CASSQSGANSGELFF
>13|TRBJ2-5|TRBD2|TRBV7-7|-
TGTGCCAGCATGGGGGGGAACCAAGAGACCCAGTACTTC
CASMGGNQETQYF
>13|TRBJ2-3|-|TRBV4-1|-
TGCGCCAGCAGCCAAGATGAAGCAAGTACGCAGTATTTT
CASSQDEASTQYF
>13|TRBJ1-1|-|TRBV19|-
TGTGCCAGTAGTATGCGGGCCGTCGATGAAGCTTTCTTT
CASSMRAVDEAFF
>15|TRBJ2-1|-|TRBV30|-
TGTGCCTGGAGTGTAACAGGGATGAGGTTGAATGAGCAGTTCTTC
CAWSVTGMRLNEQFF
>14|TRBJ1-1|-|TRBV5-4|-
TGTGCCAGCAGCCCTAAGTTGGGGAACACTGAAGCTTTCTTT
CASSPKLGNTEAFF